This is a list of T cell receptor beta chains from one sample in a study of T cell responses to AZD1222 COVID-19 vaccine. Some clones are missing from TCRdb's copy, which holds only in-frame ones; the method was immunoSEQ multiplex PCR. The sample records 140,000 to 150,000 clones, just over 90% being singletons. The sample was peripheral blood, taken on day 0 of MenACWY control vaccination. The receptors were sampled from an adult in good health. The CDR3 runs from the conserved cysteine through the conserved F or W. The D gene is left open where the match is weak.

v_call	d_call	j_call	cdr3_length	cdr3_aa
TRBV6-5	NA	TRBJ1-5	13	CASKGLSNQPQHF
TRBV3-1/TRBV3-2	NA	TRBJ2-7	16	CASRNGHGNYPYEQYF
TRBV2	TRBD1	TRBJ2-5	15	CASSAPGTGRKTQYF
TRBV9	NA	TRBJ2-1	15	CASSVGTISYNEQFF
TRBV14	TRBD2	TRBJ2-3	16	CASSQELAGSTDTQYF
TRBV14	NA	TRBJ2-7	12	CASSQARQKQYF
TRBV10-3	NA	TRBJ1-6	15	CAISEKGQGGSPLHF
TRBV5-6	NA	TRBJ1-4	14	CASSLLPGGEKLFF
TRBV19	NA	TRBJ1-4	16	CASSPTSGGDGEKLFF
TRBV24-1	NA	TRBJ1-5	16	CATVSSRQVSNQPQHF
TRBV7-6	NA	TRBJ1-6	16	CASSAIRDGKDSPLHF
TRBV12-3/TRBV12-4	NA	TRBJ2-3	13	CASSLRSSGTQYF
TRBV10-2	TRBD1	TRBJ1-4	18	CASSGTLKLGDRGWKLFF
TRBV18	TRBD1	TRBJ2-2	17	CASSPRQGAGGTGELFF
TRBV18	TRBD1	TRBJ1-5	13	CASSKDRNQPQHF
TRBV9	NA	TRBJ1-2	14	CASSVAETNYGYTF
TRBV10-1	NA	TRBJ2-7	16	CASSKSPGGAGDEQYF
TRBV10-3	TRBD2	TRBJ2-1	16	CAISTILTSGNNEQFF
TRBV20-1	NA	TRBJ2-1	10	CSAWDVEQFF
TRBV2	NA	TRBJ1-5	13	CASREQYNQPQHF
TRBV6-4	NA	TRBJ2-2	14	CASSDEGNTGELFF
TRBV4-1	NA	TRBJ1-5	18	CASSQVSREESSNQPQHF
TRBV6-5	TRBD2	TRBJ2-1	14	CAFRRSGGENEQFF
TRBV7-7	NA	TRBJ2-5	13	CASSFREFETQYF
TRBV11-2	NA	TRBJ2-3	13	CASSLPGIDTQYF
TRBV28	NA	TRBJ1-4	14	CASSSGSGNEKLFF
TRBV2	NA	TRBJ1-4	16	CASNSQRTATNEKLFF
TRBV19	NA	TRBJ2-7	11	CASSAGYEQYF
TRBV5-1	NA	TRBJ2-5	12	CASSLGSETQYF
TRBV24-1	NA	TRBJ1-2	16	CATSEGDGLTNYGYTF
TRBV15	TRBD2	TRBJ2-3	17	CATSRNRGGRDTDTQYF
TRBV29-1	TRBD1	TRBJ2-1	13	CSVVRTGLNEQFF
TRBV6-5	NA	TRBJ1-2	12	CASTSNLRGYTF
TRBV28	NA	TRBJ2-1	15	CASLGLGASANEQFF
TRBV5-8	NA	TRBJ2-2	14	CASRTQGFSGELFF
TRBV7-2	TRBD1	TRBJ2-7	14	CASSYADRGYEQYF
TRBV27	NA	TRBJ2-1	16	CASSLSLTGSYNEQFF
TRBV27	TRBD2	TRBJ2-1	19	CASRPPAGGFSIPYNEQFF
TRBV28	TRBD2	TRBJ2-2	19	CASREGLAGGPVHTGELFF
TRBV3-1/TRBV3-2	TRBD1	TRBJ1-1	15	CASSQPTGMNTEAFF
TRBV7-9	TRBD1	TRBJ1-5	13	CASSRDSEMPQHF
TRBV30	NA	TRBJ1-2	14	CAWSQGITNYGYTF
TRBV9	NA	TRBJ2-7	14	CASSGGAGSGEQYF
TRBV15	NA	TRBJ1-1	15	CATSRDEGYNTEAFF
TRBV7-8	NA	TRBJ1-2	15	CASSLGEYRAGGYTF
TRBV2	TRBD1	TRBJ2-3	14	CATRQGSSTDTQYF
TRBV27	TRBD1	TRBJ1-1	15	CASWPTGAILGEAFF
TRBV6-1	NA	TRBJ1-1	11	CASSEYREAFF